Below, 19 T cell receptor beta chains from the same sample are listed, as sequenced in a study of blood T cell repertoires in COVID-19. Assay: immunoSEQ multiplex PCR; the TCRdb copy retains only in-frame clones and omits some. The data contain about 160,000 clones, around 84% of them singletons. Sequenced: peripheral blood. The receptor set was obtained from a woman aged 80 or over with acute or convalescent COVID-19.

This clone was detected only once. As DNA, the CDR3 is TGTGCCAGCAGCTCCGGGACAGGGGAAATGAACACTGAAGCTTTCTTT. Amino acid sequence: CASSSGTGEMNTEAFF. The V and J genes are TRBV7-6 and TRBJ1-1; TRBD1 agrees at 10 bases. This CDR3 spans 16 amino acids. CDR1 is SGHVS and CDR2 is FNYEAQ in the germline V gene. Unmatched junction bases numbered 5, after V lost 4 bases and J lost 0 bases.

The CDR3 protein is CASSNSPNTEAFF. CDR3 DNA sequence: TGTGCCAGTAGTAACTCACCGAACACTGAAGCTTTCTTT. The chain couples TRBV19 to TRBJ1-1; D is unresolved. Trimming stripped 4 bases from V and 1 base from J, with 7 bases between. Looked up from germline, CDR1 is LNHDA and CDR2 is SQIVND (reference sequence). The CDR3 contains 13 residues.

The chain joins TRBV6-5 to TRBJ2-1, with 8 bases lining up with TRBD1. Germline V CDR1 and CDR2: MNHEY, SVGAGI. The CDR3 extends over 16 amino acids. Trimming took 1 base from V and 0 from J; bases not matched to a gene: 2. The CDR3 loop reads CASSYLTGVSYNEQFF. CDR3 nucleotides: TGTGCCAGCAGTTACTTGACAGGGGTCTCCTACAATGAGCAGTTCTTC.

This clone was recorded many times. This chain links TRBV4-2 with TRBJ1-5, with D possibly being TRBD1 (6 bases). This CDR3 is 16 amino acids long. Germline V gene lookup returns CDR1 LGHNA and CDR2 YNFKEQ. Trimming removed 4 bases from V and 6 bases from J, with 19 bases in between. This CDR3 is CASSRIAGAPGQPQHF. As DNA, the CDR3 is TGTGCCAGCAGCCGCATAGCAGGGGCACCCGGTCAGCCCCAGCATTTT.

The chain is built from TRBV5-1 and TRBJ2-7; D might be TRBD2 (5 bases). Germline loops: CDR1 SGHRS, CDR2 YFSETQ. V was trimmed by 0 bases and J by 6 bases, leaving 13 bases between them. This CDR3 region has 14 residues. CDR3 loop: CASSLVTRGLEQYF. CDR3 in DNA: TGCGCCAGCAGCTTGGTGACTCGGGGTCTCGAGCAGTACTTC.

The chain combines TRBV3-1 (or the pseudogene TRBV3-2) with TRBJ1-5; D is uncertain. Trimming cost V 4 bases and J 3 bases, with 16 bases left between them. The CDR3 is 16 amino acids. The germline gives CDR1 LGHDT, CDR2 YNNKEL (reference sequence). The CDR3 DNA sequence: TGTGCCAGCAGCCCTGGCGGCGCCGCAATCAATCAGCCCCAGCATTTT. It translates to CASSPGGAAINQPQHF.

The chain recombines TRBV5-1 with TRBJ2-1, with 9 bases matching TRBD2. The CDR3 length is 15 residues. Germline V gene lookup returns CDR1 SGHRS and CDR2 YFSETQ. Trimming at V came to 3 bases and at J to 2 bases, leaving 3 bases not matched to a gene. CDR3 in amino acids: CASSSSGVTYNEQFF. The DNA for the CDR3 is TGCGCCAGCAGCTCTAGCGGGGTCACCTACAATGAGCAGTTCTTC. Based on the CDR3 plus reference TRBV5-1 and TRBJ2-1, the full variable domain is KAGVTQTPRYLIKTRGQQVTLSCSPISGHRSVSWYQQTPGQGLQFLFEYFSETQRNKGNFPGRFSGRQFSNSRSEMNVSTLELGDSALYLCASSSSGVTYNEQFFGPGTRLTVL.

The chain carries TRBV6-5 and TRBJ1-2; D gene ambiguous. CDR1 is MNHEY, CDR2 SVGAGI, per germline. The CDR3 is made up of 14 amino acids. V was shortened by 0 bases and J by 6 bases, with 11 bases between the two germline ends. The CDR3 reads CASSYSAPEDGYTF. CDR3 nucleotide sequence: TGTGCCAGCAGTTACTCAGCTCCGGAGGATGGCTACACCTTC.

This chain uses TRBV19 with TRBJ2-5; 10 nucleotides line up with TRBD1. V was clipped by 7 bases and J by 3 bases; unmatched bases: 8. In germline, CDR1 is LNHDA, CDR2 SQIVND (reference sequence). This CDR3 comprises 15 residues. This chain's CDR3 is CASTRQGAMEETQYF. In DNA form, the CDR3 reads TGTGCCAGTACCCGACAGGGGGCTATGGAAGAGACCCAGTACTTC.

Concerning this clone itself: Other DNA sequences within the sample encode an identical CDR3. The rearrangement joins TRBV5-1 to TRBJ2-3; TRBD2 matches at 8 bases. The ends lost 0 bases at V and 0 bases at J; junction bases unmatched: 0. CDR1 and CDR2 from the germline V gene are SGHRS and YFSETQ. CDR3 size: 15 residues. The CDR3 region is CASSLVAGSTDTQYF. The CDR3 coding sequence is TGCGCCAGCAGCTTGGTAGCGGGAAGCACAGATACGCAGTATTTT.

The chain links TRBV9 to TRBJ1-1; D is undetermined. The V end was cut by 4 bases, the J end by 5 bases, with 21 bases between. CDR1 is SGDLS, CDR2 YYNGEE, per germline. The CDR3 sequence is 16 residues long. CDR3 amino acids: CASSPAVVVGGTEAFF. The CDR3 DNA reads as TGTGCCAGCAGCCCGGCCGTGGTGGTAGGAGGGACTGAAGCTTTCTTT.

The chain is built from TRBV5-8 and TRBJ1-1; D gene uncertain. Germline CDR1 is SGHTS and CDR2 is YDEGEE. Trimming took off 4 bases at V and 10 bases at J, with 17 bases between the two ends. This CDR3 contains 13 residues. CDR3 amino acids: CASSLATRTGAFF. CDR3 in DNA: TGTGCCAGCAGCCTAGCAACTAGGACCGGAGCTTTCTTT.

This clone was counted a single time. The chain joins TRBV7-3 to TRBJ2-1, with 7 bases lining up with TRBD1. The CDR3 spans 16 residues. Unmatched junction bases numbered 9, after V lost 2 bases and J lost 5 bases. Germline-derived CDR1 and CDR2 are SGHTA and FQGTGA. The CDR3 region is CASSLATGTGDNEQFF. In DNA, the CDR3 is TGTGCCAGCAGCTTAGCGACAGGGACGGGCGACAATGAGCAGTTCTTC.

The rearrangement uses TRBV6-4 and TRBJ2-1; 9 bases match TRBD2. V shed 4 bases and J 10 bases; nucleotides not matched to a gene: 8. Germline CDR1 MRHNA, CDR2 SNTAGT. This CDR3 has 14 amino acids. CDR3 sequence: CASSGASGEREQFF. DNA for the CDR3: TGTGCCAGCAGTGGGGCTAGCGGGGAGCGGGAGCAGTTCTTC.

The J gene is TRBJ1-2, the V gene TRBV5-6; TRBD1 agrees at 9 bases. From germline, CDR1 is SGHDT and CDR2 YYEEEE. CDR3 size: 15 residues. Trimming cost V 4 bases and J 5 bases; bases outside gene matches: 9. This CDR3 reads CASSMDRGGGYGYTF. CDR3 DNA: TGTGCCAGCAGCATGGACAGGGGAGGAGGGTATGGCTACACCTTC.

The J gene is TRBJ2-5, the V gene TRBV28; D perhaps matches TRBD1 (5 bases). The ends were cut back, 4 bases at V and 8 bases at J, with 11 bases in the middle. The CDR3 is made up of 12 amino acids. The germline gives CDR1 MDHEN, CDR2 SYDVKM. CDR3 loop: CASSYQGSTQYF. CDR3 nucleotides: TGTGCCAGCAGTTATCAGGGAAGTACCCAGTACTTC.

The chain couples TRBV10-3 to TRBJ2-3; a possible D gene is TRBD1 (5 bases). CDR3 size: 14 residues. CDR1 and CDR2 (germline): ENHRY, SYGVKD. V was pared by 10 bases and J by 3 bases, with 17 bases between. CDR3 protein: CATAYHDRTDTQYF. Written as DNA, the CDR3 is TGTGCCACCGCCTACCATGACAGAACAGATACGCAGTATTTT.

This sequence joins TRBV28 and TRBJ2-4; D is unresolved. The V end was cut by 3 bases, the J end by 4 bases, with 4 bases between. Germline CDR1 and CDR2: MDHEN and SYDVKM. The CDR3 length is 12 residues. CDR3: CASSLRKNIQYF. The CDR3 region has the DNA TGTGCCAGCAGTTTGAGGAAAAACATTCAGTACTTC.

This clone came up a few times. CDR3 sequence: CASSLHRGRISPLHF. Written as DNA, the CDR3 is TGTGCCAGTAGCCTTCACAGGGGACGAATTTCACCCCTCCACTTT. V usage is TRBV19 and J usage is TRBJ1-6; 7 bases are a match to TRBD1. With 6 bases clipped from V and 9 bases from J, the junction kept 11 bases outside the gene matches. The CDR3 sequence is 15 residues long. Germline V gene sequence: CDR1 LNHDA, CDR2 SQIVND (reference sequence).